This T cell receptor beta chain was sequenced in a study of blood T cell repertoires in COVID-19. For the study at large: Two negative PCRs, clearance, or symptom resolution had been documented for recovered Cohort 3 donors.

The germline V and J ends were trimmed by 5 bases and 2 bases, with 16 bases remaining between them. Germline assignment: CDR1 SGHAT and CDR2 FQNNGV. CDR3 size: 15 residues. Assay: immunoSEQ multiplex PCR; the TCRdb copy retains only in-frame clones and omits some. The data show fewer than 250,000 clones, 87% seen once. The chain employs TRBV11-2 and TRBJ2-7; D gene ambiguous. Material for sequencing was PBMCs or T cells enriched from blood (not recorded which). The sequence derives from a man aged 25-45 years in a cohort exposed to, infected with or recovered from COVID-19 (not recorded which). The CDR3 loop is CASSRIGVYPYEQYF. The CDR3 bases are TGTGCCAGCAGCCGCATTGGTGTCTATCCCTACGAGCAGTACTTC.